This T cell receptor beta chain was identified in a study of cytomegalovirus exposure and HLA in healthy donors. Germline CDR1 reads SNHLY; CDR2 reads FYNNEI. This CDR3 has 13 amino acids. Trimming took off 6 bases at V and 5 bases at J, with 13 bases between the two ends. Study-wide findings and caveats: Within the data, a cluster of highly shared sequence variants was likely a sequencing artifact. Information on immune exposure was restricted to one variable (CMV serostatus).

Comments on this clone: The antigen is undetermined.

It was with 60 Vbeta and 13 Jbeta primers that the PCR ran. The table came from immunoSEQ multiplex PCR; TCRdb's copy has only in-frame clones and leaves some out. The sample comprises around 49,000 clones, roughly 80% of which are singletons, and more than 6.5% rests with the top ten. The chain is built from TRBV2 and TRBJ2-5, with a possible D match to TRBD2 (6 bases). This sequence originates from a man aged 30 to 45 in good health and CMV-seropositive. Specimen: PBMCs. CDR3 protein: CASRATSSETQYF. In nucleotides, the CDR3 is TGTGCCAGCAGGGCCACTAGCTCGGAGACCCAGTACTTC.